This T cell receptor beta chain was sequenced during a study of T cell responses to AZD1222 COVID-19 vaccine. Study-wide results and limits: Clonal diversity was possibly underestimated, and white British individuals and females predominated among donors.

Sequencing used immunoSEQ multiplex PCR; TCRdb keeps in-frame clones, though not all of them. The sample lists about 140,000 clones; about 88% were seen once. As for this clone: Its antigen remains unknown.

Germline CDR1 and CDR2: MNHEY and SVGAGI. This CDR3 is 15 amino acids long. The ends were cut back, 6 bases at V and 2 bases at J, with 14 bases in the middle. The genes are TRBV6-5 and TRBJ1-3; no definite D call. The sample consisted of peripheral blood, taken on day 0 of AZD1222 vaccination. The clonotype was recovered from an adult in good health. CDR3 nucleotides: TGTGCCAGCAGCAAAGACGTAGAACCTGGAAACACCATATATTTT. Translated: CASSKDVEPGNTIYF.